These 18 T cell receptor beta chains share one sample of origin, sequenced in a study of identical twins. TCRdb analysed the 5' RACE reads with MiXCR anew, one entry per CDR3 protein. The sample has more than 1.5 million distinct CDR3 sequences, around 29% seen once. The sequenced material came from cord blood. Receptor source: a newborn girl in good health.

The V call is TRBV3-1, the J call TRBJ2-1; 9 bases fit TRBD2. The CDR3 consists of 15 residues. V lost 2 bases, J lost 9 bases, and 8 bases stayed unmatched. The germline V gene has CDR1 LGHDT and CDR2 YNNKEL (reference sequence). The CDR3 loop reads CASSQRRLAEFEQFF. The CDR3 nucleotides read TGTGCCAGCAGCCAAAGGCGACTAGCGGAGTTTGAGCAGTTCTTC.

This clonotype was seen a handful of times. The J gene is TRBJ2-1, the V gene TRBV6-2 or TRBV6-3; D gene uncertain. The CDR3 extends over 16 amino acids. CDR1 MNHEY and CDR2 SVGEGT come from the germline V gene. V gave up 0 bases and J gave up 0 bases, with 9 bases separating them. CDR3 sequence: CASSYSGLSSYNEQFF. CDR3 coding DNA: TGTGCCAGCAGTTACTCTGGGCTGAGCTCCTACAATGAGCAGTTCTTC.

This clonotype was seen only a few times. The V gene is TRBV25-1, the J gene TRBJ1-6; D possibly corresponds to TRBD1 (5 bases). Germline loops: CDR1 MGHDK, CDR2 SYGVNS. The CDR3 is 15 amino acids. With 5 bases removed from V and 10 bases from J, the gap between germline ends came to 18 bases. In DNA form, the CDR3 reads TGTGCCAGCAGTACCCCGGGGGGATCGGGATCACCCCTCCACTTT. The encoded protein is CASSTPGGSGSPLHF.

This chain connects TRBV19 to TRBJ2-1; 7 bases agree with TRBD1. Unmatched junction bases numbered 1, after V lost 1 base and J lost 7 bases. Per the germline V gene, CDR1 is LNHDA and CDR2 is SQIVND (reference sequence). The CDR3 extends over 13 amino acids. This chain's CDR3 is CASSIVTGNEQFF. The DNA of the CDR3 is TGTGCCAGTAGTATAGTGACAGGGAATGAGCAGTTCTTC.

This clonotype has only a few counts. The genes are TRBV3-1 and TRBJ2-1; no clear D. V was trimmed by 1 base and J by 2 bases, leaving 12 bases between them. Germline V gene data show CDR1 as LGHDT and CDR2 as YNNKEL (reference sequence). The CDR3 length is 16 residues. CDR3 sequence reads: CASSQGDLRPYNEQFF. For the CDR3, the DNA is TGTGCCAGCAGCCAAGGCGACTTAAGACCCTACAATGAGCAGTTCTTC.

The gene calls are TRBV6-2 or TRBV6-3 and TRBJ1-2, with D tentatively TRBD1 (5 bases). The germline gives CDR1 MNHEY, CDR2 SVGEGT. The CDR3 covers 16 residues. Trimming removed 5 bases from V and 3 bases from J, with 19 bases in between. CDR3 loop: CASSRPRISGHYGYTF. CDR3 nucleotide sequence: TGTGCCAGCAGTCGGCCCCGGATTTCGGGACACTATGGCTACACCTTC.

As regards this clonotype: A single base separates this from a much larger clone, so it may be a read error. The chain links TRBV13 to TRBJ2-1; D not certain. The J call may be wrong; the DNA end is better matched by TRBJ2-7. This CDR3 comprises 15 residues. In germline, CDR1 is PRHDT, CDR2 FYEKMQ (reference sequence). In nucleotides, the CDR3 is TGTGCCAGCAGCCCTGGGGTTAGCTCCTACAATGAGCAGTACTTC. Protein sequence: CASSPGVSSYNEQYF.

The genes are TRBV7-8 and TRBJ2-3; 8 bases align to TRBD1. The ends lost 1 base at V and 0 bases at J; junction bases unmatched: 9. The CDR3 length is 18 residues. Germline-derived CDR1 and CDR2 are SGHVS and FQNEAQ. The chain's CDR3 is CASSLDGAGGRSTDTQYF. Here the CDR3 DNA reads TGTGCCAGCAGCTTAGACGGGGCAGGGGGCAGAAGCACAGATACGCAGTATTTT.

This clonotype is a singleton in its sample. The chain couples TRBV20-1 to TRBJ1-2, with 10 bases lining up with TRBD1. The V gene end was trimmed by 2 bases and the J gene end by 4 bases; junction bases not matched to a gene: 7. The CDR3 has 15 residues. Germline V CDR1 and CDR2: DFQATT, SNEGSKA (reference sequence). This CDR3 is CSARRGQGWIYGYTF. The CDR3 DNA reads TGCAGTGCTAGACGGGGACAGGGGTGGATCTATGGCTACACCTTC.

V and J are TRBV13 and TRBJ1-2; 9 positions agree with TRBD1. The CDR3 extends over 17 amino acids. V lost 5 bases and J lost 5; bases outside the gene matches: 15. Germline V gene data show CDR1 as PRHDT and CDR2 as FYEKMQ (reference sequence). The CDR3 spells CASSQTFSWTGDYGYTF. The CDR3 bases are TGTGCCAGCAGCCAAACCTTTTCCTGGACAGGGGATTATGGCTACACCTTC.

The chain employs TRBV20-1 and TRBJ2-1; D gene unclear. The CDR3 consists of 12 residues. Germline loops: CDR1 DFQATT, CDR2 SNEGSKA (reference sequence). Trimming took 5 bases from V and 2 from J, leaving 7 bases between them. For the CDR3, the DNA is TGCAGTGCTCTCGGAACCTACAATGAGCAGTTCTTC. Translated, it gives CSALGTYNEQFF.

The CDR3 nucleotides read TGTGCCAGCAGCCAAGGGCGGCCGGACCTTAATGAAAAACTGTTTTTT. It specifies CASSQGRPDLNEKLFF. The J gene is TRBJ1-4, the V gene TRBV4-2; no clear D gene. CDR1 is LGHNA and CDR2 is YNFKEQ in the germline V gene. CDR3 length: 16 residues. Trimming stripped 1 base from V and 4 bases from J, with 13 bases between.

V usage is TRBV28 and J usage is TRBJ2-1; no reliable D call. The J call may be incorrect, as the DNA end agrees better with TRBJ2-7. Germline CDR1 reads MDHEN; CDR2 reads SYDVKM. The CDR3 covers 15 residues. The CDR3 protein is CASSFPGGYYNEQYF. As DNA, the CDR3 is TGTGCCAGCAGTTTCCCCGGTGGTTACTACAATGAGCAGTACTTC.

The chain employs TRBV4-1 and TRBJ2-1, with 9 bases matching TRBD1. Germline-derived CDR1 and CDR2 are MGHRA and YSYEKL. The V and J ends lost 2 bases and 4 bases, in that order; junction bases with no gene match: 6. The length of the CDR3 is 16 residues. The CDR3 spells CASSQNRGRVYNEQFF. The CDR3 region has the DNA TGCGCCAGCAGCCAAAACAGGGGGCGGGTATACAATGAGCAGTTCTTC.

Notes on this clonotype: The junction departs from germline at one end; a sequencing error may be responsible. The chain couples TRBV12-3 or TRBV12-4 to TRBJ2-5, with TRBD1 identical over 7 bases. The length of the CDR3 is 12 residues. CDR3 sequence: CVSSLGQGVWYF. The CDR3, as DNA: TGTGTCAGCAGTTTAGGGCAGGGGGTCTGGTACTTC.

The CDR3 loop reads CSARTGWETQFF. The CDR3 nucleotides read TGCAGTGCTAGAACAGGGTGGGAGACCCAGTTCTTC. The chain links TRBV20-1 to TRBJ2-1; D may be TRBD1 (6 bases). The ends were cut back, 2 bases at V and 13 bases at J, with 15 bases in the middle. Germline CDR1 reads DFQATT; CDR2 reads SNEGSKA (reference sequence). The CDR3 sequence is 12 residues long.

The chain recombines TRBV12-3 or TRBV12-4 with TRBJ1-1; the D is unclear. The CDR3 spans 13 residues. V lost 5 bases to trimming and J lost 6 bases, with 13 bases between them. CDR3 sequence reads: CASSQIHPPEAFF. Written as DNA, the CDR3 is TGTGCCAGCAGTCAGATACACCCACCTGAAGCTTTCTTT.

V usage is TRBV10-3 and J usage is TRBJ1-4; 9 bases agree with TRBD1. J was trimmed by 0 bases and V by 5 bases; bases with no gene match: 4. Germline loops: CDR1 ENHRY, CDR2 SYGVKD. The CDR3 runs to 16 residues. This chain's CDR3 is CAISKTGGATNEKLFF. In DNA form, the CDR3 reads TGTGCCATCAGTAAGACAGGGGGTGCAACTAATGAAAAACTGTTTTTT.